What follows describes a single T cell receptor (beta chain). Which antigen it targets is not known. No much larger clone exists at a distance of one base, and base qualities are not known. The time point label of this sample denotes: baseline before oral tofacitinib. Lesional scalp punch biopsies and peripheral blood were obtained from alopecia areata patients. After PBMCs were isolated by density centrifugation and stained for CD3, CD4 and CD8, a FACSAria was used to sort CD4+ and CD8+ T cells. Deletion took 2 bases off V and 6 bases off J, with a span of 10 bases between the germline ends. The germline V gene (reference sequence) sets CDR1 to SEHNR and CDR2 to FQNEAQ. The cysteine opens and the phenylalanine closes a CDR3 of 13 amino acids. The retained sequence is limited to the CDR3, 39 bases, with the frame set at the first base. This sample is part of a study of CD8+ T cells in alopecia areata (dated 2018 in TCRdb). Context from the whole study: The treated patients took part in an open-label pilot trial in which moderate-to-severe alopecia areata was treated with oral tofacitinib at 5 to 10 mg twice daily. Patients stayed on tofacitinib for 6 to 18 months and then had 6 months of follow-up off drug so that delayed response and recurrence could be assessed. High-throughput TCRbeta sequencing was used to examine T cell clonal expansion in alopecia areata in both the C3H/HeJ mouse model and human patients. In humans, TCRbeta sequencing was performed on scalp tissue and on sorted CD4+ and CD8+ peripheral blood T cells from healthy controls and from patients with patchy or totalis/universalis alopecia areata. Biopsies were taken from tofacitinib-treated patients at baseline and again at 4 and 24 weeks into treatment, and several of those patients also had a later scalp biopsy. Clonality in the scalp was compared among normal scalp (n=4), patchy alopecia areata scalp (n=8), and alopecia totalis/universalis scalp (n=8). RNA came from the PAXgene miRNA kit for fixed scalp, the miRNeasy kit for PBMCs, and the RNeasy kit for mouse skin. immunoSEQ multiplex PCR using 35 Vbeta forward primers and 13 Jbeta reverse primers was used to amplify TCRbeta CDR3 regions.

Preparation of the library involved the immunoSEQ multiplex PCR assay. To provide template for TCR sequencing, every sample had RNA extracted and reverse transcribed into cDNA. SuperScript III was used for first-strand cDNA synthesis, primed with a 2:1 mix of oligo-dT and random hexamers. A synthetic immune receptor repertoire was used to measure amplification bias, and any remaining bias was corrected computationally. Regarding the original processing steps: Raw reads were preprocessed to remove errors, and CDR3 was defined according to IMGT conventions as the region from the conserved cysteine to phenylalanine. Clonality was calculated as 1 minus Shannon entropy normalized by log2 of the number of productive unique TCRs. Whether scalp clones were CD4 or CD8 was inferred by matching scalp TCRbeta sequences against CD4 and CD8 repertoires sorted from blood. Imported from immuneACCESS, the table was reduced by TCRdb to in-frame sequences with V and J called. These copies leave out some clones; in studies compared against another copy, an unresolved V gene accounts for under half, and the cause of the remainder is not known. V, J and clone size reflect that table, while D and trimming were determined from the DNA. The sample yields some 120,000 clones; 45% to 60% were counted once. The biggest ten clones account for 4.5% to 5.5% of the sample.

What the authors observed across the whole study: TCR sequences shared between patients were less clear than in mice, possibly partly because of HLA diversity in the patient population. Higher clonality and more expanded CD8+ clones were observed in lesional scalp than in normal scalp, particularly in alopecia totalis/universalis, a finding suggestive of antigenic drive. Unlike mouse skin, where gammadelta T cells dominate, normal human skin contains resident alphabeta T cells that get sequenced too, which complicates analysis of the scalp TCR repertoire.

The sequence links TRBV7-9 to TRBJ1-2, with no confidently assigned D gene. The clonotype comes from a human donor with alopecia areata. The source material was CD4+ T cells sorted from blood, sampled at week 0. The DNA reads as follows: TGTGCCAGCAGCTTACGGGCCCGGCATGGCTACACCTTC. Its product reads: CASSLRARHGYTF.